This T cell receptor (beta chain) was retrieved from a study of cytomegalovirus exposure and HLA in healthy donors (dated by TCRdb to the late 2010s). Looking at the study overall: According to an earlier analysis of a few hundred of the donors, 150 million to 200 million T cells yielded roughly 110 million unique TCR beta sequences and 276 Gb of sequence data. An early release that covered 500 to 800 HLA-typed donors contained approximately 300 gigabases of sequencing data and around 80 million unique TCR sequences. Of the approximately 400 genotyped donors, approximately 83% fell in the genetic ancestry cluster associated with self-reported Caucasian donors. The aim of the study was to test whether cataloging public T cell receptors could identify signatures of past pathogen exposure. The T cell repertoires of 700 or so subjects were profiled by immunosequencing and related to cytomegalovirus serostatus. Besides the first cohort of under 700 subjects, a separate validation cohort made up of around 120 different subjects was used. To predict cytomegalovirus infection status, the study brought together high-throughput TCR immunosequencing, statistical association of individual TCRs with disease status, and machine learning. A later analysis re-analyzed previously published TCR beta repertoires from roughly 600 donors and added high-resolution HLA genotyping to study TCR occurrence patterns. The later analysis used no new phenotypic data to find candidate immune exposures, relying instead on TCR beta sequences and their occurrence across donors. In an earlier analysis of over 550 of the donors, high-throughput TCR beta sequencing was used to judge whether each TCR beta V gene segment behaved as functional or pseudogenic. Donor age, sex, ethnicity and CMV serostatus were compiled together with the repertoire data. A later genetic analysis took genome-wide SNP genotypes for about 55% of the 666 donors and used that subset as a discovery cohort. Every repertoire in the discovery cohort had been generated on one and the same sequencing platform. Class I and class II HLA loci were covered by the typing at four-digit resolution. The number of donors typed differed by locus, with 629-630 for A, B, C, DRB1 and DQB1, more than 500 for DQA1, over 600 for DPA1, and approximately 470 for DPB1. A handful of DR-DQ haplotypes were handled as single units for association and clustering because linkage in the cohort was strong. Among about 410 genotyped donors of the cohort, an average of approximately 200,000 unique TCR beta nucleotide sequences was sequenced per donor, of which roughly 17% were non-productive. Broad study findings and their caveats: When HLA alleles, especially DR and DQ, strongly co-occurred, TCR associations were difficult to assign to individual alleles. According to the authors, the approach could potentially be generalized to other disease states and immunological phenotypes. Because counts were too low, around 17 rarely observed V segments, including chromosome 9 orphons, were left out of the earlier analysis of approximately 500 of the donors. The cohort was sequenced for TCR beta chains only, and without alpha or paired-chain data the features that could be detected were limited. In vitro tests confirmed that a few of the cytomegalovirus-associated TCR beta chains recognize cytomegalovirus antigens. A further reported finding was that TCR beta sequences accurately predicted the HLA-A and HLA-B alleles for most subjects in the first cohort. A later analysis reported that several top co-occurrence clusters appeared linked to parvovirus B19, influenza, CMV and Epstein-Barr virus. A cluster of highly shared sequence variants was judged likely to represent a technical artifact of the sequencing pipeline. Roughly uniform sequencing depth across donors was assumed in presence/absence analyses, although this assumption may not hold. The study gave a list of over 150 TCR beta chains associated with cytomegalovirus. An earlier analysis of approximately 590 of the donors showed that most TCR beta V segments appeared in productive rearrangements either about 87% or about 30% of the time, which broadly matched IMGT annotations. While some public TCRs were present in many individuals, most TCR sequences turned up only very rarely across donors. At a false discovery rate of 0.05, a later analysis linked under 20,000 TCR beta sequences to specific HLA alleles. HLA typing was unavailable for some donors at each locus, so association tests used only the typed subset. CMV serostatus was the only immune exposure information available for the cohort. Compared with the roughly 700-donor mean, donors in an Asian-associated ancestry cluster had fewer N-insertions in productive TCRs, according to a later genetic analysis. According to a later analysis, TCR association rates differed among HLA loci, with DRB1 alleles showing the most associated TCRs and HLA-C alleles showing the fewest. The classifier was reported to diagnose cytomegalovirus status with high specificity and sensitivity in both the original and validation cohorts. In a later analysis, HLA-associated TCR beta chains showed more clonal expansion and lower generation probabilities than non-associated chains that were equally common. Linkage disequilibrium might explain the correlated functional status among segregating V segments, but an unknown experimental factor could not be ruled out. An association between a missense DCLRE1C variant and V-gene and J-gene trimming of TCR beta chains was found in a later genetic analysis and replicated in an independent cohort. Most CMV-associated TCR beta chains appeared to be HLA-restricted in a later analysis, and the HLA associations seemed to be driven largely by CMV exposure.

Library preparation was by the immunoSEQ multiplex PCR assay. A mixture of 60 forward primers for TCR Vbeta segments and 13 reverse primers for TCR Jbeta segments was used in the multiplex PCR. A multiplex PCR assay on genomic DNA amplified the CDR3 region of rearranged TCR beta genes. Amplified TCR beta libraries were sequenced as 87-base-pair reads on the Illumina HiSeq System. The paper's data handling went like this. A later analysis tallied approximately 87 million unique TCR beta chains across the 700 or so repertoires, and about 12 million of those chains were shared by two or more donors. Raw reads were error-corrected and collapsed into unique sequences by a nearest-neighbor algorithm in which closely related sequences were merged to remove PCR and sequencing errors. CDR3 sequences were aligned to IMGT reference sequences to assign V, D and J gene segments. For a sequence to be retained, at least a six-nucleotide match to both a V gene segment and a J gene segment was required. A rearrangement counted as productive if the CDR3 had no stop codons and remained in frame with V and J, and every other rearrangement counted as non-productive. CDR3 was defined by IMGT convention, running from the second conserved V-encoded cysteine to the conserved J-encoded phenylalanine. The earlier analysis of roughly 590 of the donors excluded any sequence lacking an unambiguous match to a single V gene segment. In an earlier analysis of 500 to 750 of the donors, V segments were called functional above 56.7% productive rearrangements and were called segregating when the between-donor standard deviation exceeded 5%. To diagnose cytomegalovirus status from the catalog of TCR beta chain sequences, a statistical classification framework was built. A later analysis assigned V and J genes by comparing TCR nucleotide sequences with IMGT/GENE-DB human TR gene sequences. In a later analysis, CDR3 sequences and most-parsimonious VDJ recombination scenarios were assigned using the TCRdist pipeline. A later analysis defined each TCR beta chain by its CDR3 amino acid sequence plus V-gene family, and excluded reads lacking a unique V-gene family. As a way to deal with suspected cross-contamination and a sequencing artifact, a later analysis dropped more than 500 nucleotide sequences that were highly shared and had low generation probability. A later analysis calculated a clonal expansion index for each public chain from normalized within-repertoire ranks of inferred template counts. A later analysis computed generation probabilities with a VDJ recombination model fitted to out-of-frame rearrangements, and checked the results against IGoR. In a later analysis, hypergeometric tests were used to score TCR-TCR, TCR-HLA and TCR-CMV co-occurrence, with a repertoire-size bias correction applied to TCR pairs. In a later analysis, false discovery rates were estimated by permuting HLA or CMV assignments 20 times. In a later analysis, co-occurring TCRs were grouped using DBSCAN, with TCRdist sequence similarity added in when clustering inside HLA-allele-positive subsets. Repertoires with fewer than 30,000 or more than 120,000 public chains, plus five repertoires with anomalous nucleotide sharing, were excluded from co-occurrence clustering. As stored in TCRdb, this immuneACCESS dataset retains in-frame rearrangements with V and J assigned. A fraction of the clones does not appear; measured against another copy, unresolved V genes explain less than half of the discrepancy, and the remainder lacks a known reason. The DNA gave D and trimming, while V, J and clone size come from that table. The sample table records around 110,000 clones; around three quarters of these occur just once. In total, the top ten clones hold around 4.5% of the sample.

The cohort was made up of approximately 670 healthy bone marrow donors. All cohort members were sampled while nominally healthy, although unrecorded immune exposures were likely present. The donor tested CMV seropositive and was one of the 289 seropositive cohort members. A peripheral blood sample was provided by each donor, and peripheral blood mononuclear cells were used for TCR beta sequencing. The Qiagen DNeasy Blood Extraction Kit was used to extract genomic DNA from the blood cell samples. Points on this clone: Its target antigen remains unknown. No quality values exist for individual bases; no much larger clone is one base distant.

Sequenced sample: PBMCs. This TCR came from a man under 40 in good health and CMV-seropositive.

The CDR3 here reads CSVEFGGDETQYF. The DNA reads TGCAGCGTTGAATTTGGCGGGGATGAGACCCAGTACTTC. Recombination linked TRBV29-1 to TRBJ2-7, and the D gene may be TRBD2, 6 bases matching. Gene TRBJ2-5 matches the end of the DNA better, so the J call may be wrong. The cysteine opens and the phenylalanine closes a CDR3 of 13 amino acids. The read is trimmed to its CDR3 DNA, 39 bases read in frame from base 1. CDR1 is given as SQVTM and CDR2 as ANQGSEA, both from the germline V gene.